These 10 T cell receptor beta chains were all obtained from the same sample, sequenced in a study of post-analysis software for immune sequencing data. The antigens these receptors bind are not known. Overall study findings and caveats: Five or six TRBV segments (TRBV5-6, TRBV5-1 and TRBV20-1 among them) occurred more frequently in patients than in controls.

Unique molecular identifiers had been added to the TCR beta cDNA libraries. TCRdb re-called the PCR reads through MiXCR, storing one row per CDR3 protein. Found here are hundreds of thousands of distinct CDR3 sequences, roughly 47% of them singletons; the top ten hold over 1.5%. Material for sequencing was blood. All receptors come from a girl between 5 and 17 years old with multiple sclerosis.

This clonotype was observed many times. This chain links TRBV3-1 with TRBJ2-3, with TRBD2 matching 10 bases. Germline values: CDR1 LGHDT, CDR2 YNNKEL (reference sequence). The J segment lost 2 bases and the V segment lost 0 bases, leaving 8 bases of the junction unmatched. CDR3 length equals 18 residues. The CDR3 DNA reads TGTGCCAGCAGCCAAGATTCCGGGACTAGCGCGTTCACAGATACGCAGTATTTT. The encoded protein is CASSQDSGTSAFTDTQYF.

This clonotype was detected ten times or more. The chain links TRBV20-1 to TRBJ2-7; 10 nucleotides line up with TRBD1. After removal of 0 bases from V and 5 bases from J, the junction contained 10 bases not matched to a gene. The germline CDR1 and CDR2 sequences are DFQATT and SNEGSKA (reference sequence). The CDR3 covers 16 residues. The CDR3, as DNA: TGCAGTGCTAGAGATCCTGACAGGGGGCTTGGTGACGAGCAGTACTTC. Protein: CSARDPDRGLGDEQYF.

The rearrangement joins TRBV24-1 to TRBJ2-1, with D possibly matching TRBD2 (5 bases). Germline loops: CDR1 KGHDR, CDR2 SFDVKD. This CDR3 has 12 residues. Trimming left V 9 bases short and J 0 bases short, with 5 bases between. The CDR3, as DNA: TGTGCCACCGGGAGCTCCTACAATGAGCAGTTCTTC. It is translated as CATGSSYNEQFF.

This rearrangement joins TRBV24-1 to TRBJ1-5; D uncertain. Germline V lookup: CDR1 KGHDR, CDR2 SFDVKD. The CDR3 is 13 amino acids. Trimming shortened V by 0 bases and J by 6 bases, and 5 bases separated the two germline ends. The CDR3, as DNA: TGTGCCACCAGTGATTTGAGAGGTCAGCCCCAGCATTTT. It yields the protein CATSDLRGQPQHF.

This clonotype was seen a few times. The rearrangement links TRBV7-2 to TRBJ2-3, with 7 bases matching TRBD2. This CDR3 is built from 11 residues. J gave up 8 bases and V 10 bases, and 6 bases lay outside the gene matches. The germline gives CDR1 SGHTA, CDR2 FQGNSA. Here the CDR3 reads CATRWGGTQYF. For the CDR3, the DNA is TGTGCCACTCGATGGGGGGGTACGCAGTATTTT.

This clonotype was seen at least ten times. The chain joins TRBV7-9 to TRBJ2-7, with 10 bases matching TRBD2. In germline, CDR1 is SEHNR, CDR2 FQNEAQ (reference sequence). The CDR3 covers 14 residues. With 4 bases clipped from V and 4 bases from J, the junction kept 4 bases outside the gene matches. In DNA, the CDR3 is TGTGCCAGCAGCTCGCTAGCGGGAGAGTACGAGCAGTACTTC. The encoded protein is CASSSLAGEYEQYF.

The rearrangement links TRBV28 to TRBJ1-2; TRBD1 might be the D (5 bases). The CDR3 consists of 12 residues. Germline V gene data show CDR1 as MDHEN and CDR2 as SYDVKM. V was pared by 4 bases and J by 4 bases, with 7 bases between. The CDR3 DNA follows: TGTGCCAGCAGTTACAGGCTCTATGGCTACACCTTC. Translating it yields CASSYRLYGYTF.

This clonotype was recorded many times. V gene TRBV24-1 combines with J gene TRBJ2-7; D is unresolved. The germline V gene has CDR1 KGHDR and CDR2 SFDVKD. V was trimmed by 4 bases and J by 2 bases, leaving 8 bases between them. CDR3 length equals 13 residues. This chain's CDR3 is CATSERGTYEQYF. DNA for the CDR3: TGTGCCACCAGTGAGCGTGGTACCTACGAGCAGTACTTC.

This clonotype occurred a few times. A much larger clone is a single base away; this may be a read error. The V call is TRBV12-3 or TRBV12-4, the J call TRBJ1-1; D is undetermined. The CDR3 contains 14 residues. The CDR3 sequence is CAGSLVGRMAEAFF. The CDR3 DNA reads TGTGCCGGCAGTTTAGTGGGTCGTATGGCTGAAGCTTTCTTT.

The sample holds one count of this clonotype. The chain links TRBV20-1 to TRBJ2-7; 11 positions agree with TRBD1. CDR3 length equals 14 residues. The junction had 8 bases not matched to a gene; V was cut back by 4 bases and J by 6 bases. Germline assignment: CDR1 DFQATT and CDR2 SNEGSKA (reference sequence). The CDR3 nucleotides are TGCAGTGCTAAGAAGGGACAGGGGGGAACCGAGCAGTACTTC. Its translation: CSAKKGQGGTEQYF.